This T cell receptor (beta chain) was retrieved from a study of control samples from healthy donors and cancer patients. Assay: immunoSEQ multiplex PCR; the TCRdb copy retains only in-frame clones and omits some. The profile shows 150,000 to 200,000 clones, 91% of them singletons. CDR3 length equals 13 residues. Germline V gene lookup returns CDR1 SGHRS and CDR2 YFSETQ. Trimming pared 4 bases from V and 3 bases from J, leaving 8 bases between. The sequenced sample consisted of blood. The clonotype comes from a woman aged 30 to 39 in good health. The chain carries TRBV5-1 and TRBJ2-1; D may be TRBD1 (6 bases). The CDR3 loop is CASSPDSYNEQFF. CDR3 sequence (DNA): TGCGCCAGCAGCCCGGACAGCTACAATGAGCAGTTCTTC.